One and the same sample provided the 22 T cell receptor beta chains below, sequenced in a study of response to subunit inactivated influenza vaccine. TCRdb re-analysed the RT-PCR reads in MiXCR, keeping a single row per CDR3 protein. The data contain just over 300,000 distinct CDR3 sequences, 20% to 25% of them singletons. Sequences were derived from PBMCs from blood, sampled about 20 months after vaccination. These receptors were obtained from a man between 50 and 69 years old who received an inactivated influenza vaccine.

The chain has TRBV4-1 and TRBJ1-5; tentatively, D is TRBD1 (5 bases). The length of the CDR3 is 14 residues. The V gene lost 0 bases and the J gene lost 8 bases, with 11 bases spanning the gap. The germline V gene has CDR1 MGHRA and CDR2 YSYEKL. CDR3 protein: CASSQEGARKPQHF. DNA of the CDR3: TGCGCCAGCAGCCAAGAAGGGGCGAGGAAGCCCCAGCATTTT.

The chain has TRBV5-5 and TRBJ2-5; D uncertain. Germline V lookup: CDR1 SGHKS, CDR2 YYEKEE (reference sequence). Trimming took 4 bases from V and 1 from J, leaving 5 bases between them. The CDR3 extends over 12 amino acids. The CDR3 spells CASSHVQETQYF. The CDR3, as DNA: TGTGCCAGCAGCCACGTCCAAGAGACCCAGTACTTC.

The genes are TRBV20-1 and TRBJ2-4, with 8 bases lining up with TRBD2. The germline gives CDR1 DFQATT, CDR2 SNEGSKA (reference sequence). This CDR3 contains 17 residues. V gave up 5 bases and J gave up 1 base; unmatched junction bases: 13. This CDR3 reads CSAFGGGTPGAKNIQYF. As DNA, the CDR3 is TGCAGTGCTTTTGGCGGGGGGACCCCCGGGGCCAAAAACATTCAGTACTTC.

This clonotype appeared many times. The J gene is TRBJ1-1, the V gene TRBV12-3 or TRBV12-4; D gene uncertain. The V end lost 4 bases, the J end lost 10 bases, and 10 bases lay between the germline ends. The CDR3 is 11 residues long. The CDR3 nucleotides are TGTGCCAGCAGTTACACAGAAATAGCTTTCTTT. This encodes CASSYTEIAFF.

This clonotype was seen a handful of times. The chain recombines TRBV12-3 or TRBV12-4 with TRBJ1-2, with D possibly matching TRBD1 (5 bases). The CDR3 has 12 residues. V lost 2 bases and J lost 7, with 8 bases in between. The CDR3 region has the DNA TGTGCCAGCAGTTTAAGGGGAGGTGGCTACACCTTC. It translates to CASSLRGGGYTF.

This clonotype was detected only a few times. The rearrangement links TRBV30 to TRBJ1-2; D perhaps matches TRBD1 (5 bases). Germline lookup yields CDR1 GTSNPN and CDR2 SVGIG (reference sequence). The CDR3 extends over 16 amino acids. V was trimmed by 4 bases and J by 0 bases, leaving 18 bases between them. The CDR3 here is CAWNGAGRGSNYGYTF. The DNA for the CDR3 is TGTGCCTGGAACGGGGCAGGGAGAGGCTCTAACTATGGCTACACCTTC.

This clonotype has just a few counts. V is TRBV7-2 and J is TRBJ1-2; D is possibly TRBD1 (6 bases). V gave up 5 bases and J gave up 8 bases, with 21 bases separating them. The CDR3 contains 15 residues. Per germline, CDR1 SGHTA and CDR2 FQGNSA. CDR3: CASSRIYTGSEGYTF. CDR3 bases: TGTGCCAGCAGCCGAATCTATACAGGGTCTGAGGGCTACACCTTC.

CDR3 sequence (DNA): TGTGCCAGCAGCCAACTCCGCCAGGGGAAGGGCTACACCTTC. It codes for CASSQLRQGKGYTF. This rearrangement joins TRBV3-1 to TRBJ1-2, with a tentative D call TRBD1 (6 bases). Germline V gene sequence: CDR1 LGHDT, CDR2 YNNKEL (reference sequence). The CDR3 length is 14 residues. V lost 2 bases and J 8 bases, leaving 15 bases between the germline ends.

In regard to this clonotype: At one boundary the junction diverges from the germline segment, which might be a read error. The chain links TRBV7-7 to TRBJ2-7; D ambiguous. Germline V gene lookup returns CDR1 SSHAT and CDR2 FNYEAQ (reference sequence). This CDR3 is 11 amino acids long. CDR3 loop: CASSPLYEQYF. In nucleotides, the CDR3 is TGTGCTAGCAGCCCTCTCTACGAGCAGTACTTC.

This clonotype has more than one count but fewer than ten. The rearrangement uses TRBV10-3 and TRBJ1-2; D unresolved. V gave up 0 bases and J gave up 8 bases, with 16 bases separating them. The germline gives CDR1 ENHRY, CDR2 SYGVKD. The CDR3 runs to 15 residues. CDR3 loop: CAISESAGYRGGYTF. The CDR3 nucleotides read TGTGCCATCAGTGAGTCGGCGGGATACCGTGGGGGCTACACCTTC.

V gene TRBV12-3 or TRBV12-4 combines with J gene TRBJ2-1; tentatively, D is TRBD1 (5 bases). The V end was cut by 6 bases, the J end by 6 bases, with 18 bases between. This CDR3 is built from 15 residues. The DNA of the CDR3 is TGTGCCAGCAGCGACGTCGGACACTTTGGCAATGAGCAGTTCTTC. Its translation: CASSDVGHFGNEQFF.

CDR3 coding DNA: TGTGCCAGCAGCGGACTATCGAAAGAGACCCAGTACTTC. It encodes CASSGLSKETQYF. The rearrangement uses TRBV28 and TRBJ2-5; possibly TRBD2 for D (6 bases). V was clipped by 6 bases and J by 3 bases, with 11 bases between them. The germline V gene has CDR1 MDHEN and CDR2 SYDVKM. This CDR3 region has 13 residues.

In this sample, this clonotype turned up a few times. The chain has TRBV10-3 and TRBJ1-2; TRBD1 is a possible D gene (5 bases). The CDR3 loop spans 15 amino acids. Trimming left V 6 bases short and J 4 bases short, with 18 bases between. Germline V gives CDR1 ENHRY, CDR2 SYGVKD. The CDR3 is CAISPRQSLPYGYTF. CDR3 DNA sequence: TGTGCCATCAGCCCCCGACAGTCCCTCCCCTATGGCTACACCTTC.

This clonotype was found a few times. The chain carries TRBV20-1 and TRBJ1-3; D is perhaps TRBD1 (6 bases). CDR3 length: 14 amino acids. Germline V lookup: CDR1 DFQATT, CDR2 SNEGSKA (reference sequence). V dropped 4 bases and J dropped 0 bases, with 10 bases sitting between them. The CDR3 loop reads CSAKRDTSGNTIYF. In DNA, the CDR3 is TGCAGTGCTAAACGGGACACCTCTGGAAACACCATATATTTT.

This clonotype was seen repeatedly, ten times or more. The chain recombines TRBV9 with TRBJ1-2; D is undetermined. CDR3 length equals 17 residues. In germline, CDR1 is SGDLS, CDR2 YYNGEE. The V end lost 3 bases, the J end lost 8 bases, and 26 bases lay between the germline ends. The CDR3 DNA reads TGTGCCAGCAGCGCCTACGCCGCCGGGCCCCCCGGCAGGGGCTACACCTTC. It encodes CASSAYAAGPPGRGYTF.

This clonotype was counted a single time. The chain combines TRBV28 with TRBJ1-1; D remains unclear. The ends were cut back, 8 bases at V and 0 bases at J, with 13 bases in the middle. This CDR3 spans 14 amino acids. The germline V gene has CDR1 MDHEN and CDR2 SYDVKM. CDR3 sequence (DNA): TGTGCCAGCGGCCGGGAAGGGATGAACACTGAAGCTTTCTTT. This encodes CASGREGMNTEAFF.

The gene calls are TRBV7-2 and TRBJ1-2, with D possibly TRBD1 on 5 matching bases. From germline, CDR1 is SGHTA and CDR2 FQGNSA. This CDR3 is 15 amino acids long. V gave up 2 bases and J gave up 2 bases, with 12 bases separating them. The CDR3: CASSLLSGRNYGYTF. CDR3 DNA: TGTGCCAGCAGCTTACTATCGGGACGGAACTATGGCTACACCTTC.

In its sample, this clonotype was seen a few times. The chain uses TRBV12-3 or TRBV12-4 and TRBJ2-6; D not resolved. CDR3 length: 13 residues. Trimming took 6 bases from V and 2 from J, leaving 5 bases between them. The CDR3 here is CASSKTGANVLTF. CDR3 nucleotide sequence: TGTGCCAGCAGCAAAACTGGGGCCAACGTCCTGACTTTC.

This clonotype was observed a few times. The chain is built from TRBV2 and TRBJ2-1; 12 bases line up with TRBD2. CDR3 length equals 15 residues. CDR1 and CDR2 (germline): SNHLY, FYNNEI. The J segment lost 4 bases and the V segment lost 6 bases, leaving 4 bases of the junction unmatched. The CDR3 DNA reads TGTGCCAGCAGGCCTAGCGGGGGGGCTTACAATGAGCAGTTCTTC. Protein: CASRPSGGAYNEQFF. Full variable domain (outside the CDR3, taken from reference TRBV2 and TRBJ2-1): EPEVTQTPSHQVTQMGQEVILRCVPISNHLYFYWYRQILGQKVEFLVSFYNNEISEKSEIFDDQFSVERPDGSNFTLKIRSTKLEDSAMYFCASRPSGGAYNEQFFGPGTRLTVL.

This clonotype was seen a handful of times. The genes are TRBV12-1 and TRBJ1-5; the table names TRBD1, a call not compared with the DNA. TRBV12-1 has pseudogene status. CDR3 size: 15 residues. CDR3 residues: CASSPPRGPNQPQHF. The CDR3 nucleotides are TGTGCCAGCAGCCCCCCCCGGGGGCCCAATCAGCCCCAGCATTTT.

CDR3 in DNA: TGCGCCAGCAGCAAAAGGACGGGGGAAAAACTGTTTTTT. Its protein is CASSKRTGEKLFF. V usage is TRBV4-3 and J usage is TRBJ1-4, with D unclear. With 5 bases removed from V and 8 bases from J, the gap between germline ends came to 12 bases. The germline V gene has CDR1 LGHNA and CDR2 YSLEER. The CDR3 totals 13 residues.

V usage is TRBV14 and J usage is TRBJ1-4; D is uncertain. Germline CDR1 SGHDN, CDR2 FVKESK. The CDR3 contains 16 residues. The ends were cut back, 4 bases at V and 3 bases at J, with 15 bases in the middle. In DNA form, the CDR3 reads TGTGCCAGCAGCCTAGACCTACCCCGGGCTAATGAAAAACTGTTTTTT. Translating it yields CASSLDLPRANEKLFF.